These 5 T cell receptor beta chains were all obtained from the same sample, sequenced in a study of T-cell memory formation after mild COVID-19. TCRdb reanalysed the 5' RACE reads using MiXCR and keeps one entry per CDR3 protein. The top ten hold approximately 12% of the sample, which has 350,000 or so distinct CDR3 sequences, roughly 20% seen once. Sequencing was carried out using PBMCs or a T cell subset sorted from them (not recorded which). The receptors shown here come from an adult woman who had mild COVID-19 (a few samples of this study predate the infection). Cell type and time point are not known.

CDR3: CASSLGSSGSEQYF. CDR3 sequence (DNA): TGCGCCAGCAGCCTTGGAAGTAGCGGCTCCGAGCAGTACTTC. This chain uses TRBV4-3 with TRBJ2-7; perhaps TRBD2 as D (6 bases). Trimming removed 4 bases at V and 6 bases at J, with 16 bases between. The CDR3 length is 14 residues. The germline V gene encodes CDR1 LGHNA and CDR2 YSLEER.

The gene calls are TRBV7-6 and TRBJ2-1; D possibly matches TRBD1 or TRBD2 (6 bases each). The CDR3 loop spans 14 amino acids. V was pared by 3 bases and J by 3 bases, with 9 bases between. Germline-derived CDR1 and CDR2 are SGHVS and FNYEAQ. CDR3 loop: CASSLRGDYNEQFF. For the CDR3, the DNA is TGTGCCAGCAGCTTGAGGGGGGACTACAATGAGCAGTTCTTC.

This clonotype appeared a few times. The chain has TRBV5-1 and TRBJ2-7; 12 nucleotides agree with TRBD1. V lost 4 bases, J lost 0 bases, and 8 bases stayed unmatched. CDR3 length: 17 amino acids. Germline lookup yields CDR1 SGHRS and CDR2 YFSETQ. CDR3 DNA: TGCGCCAGCAGCAAAGGGACAGGGGGCGTACCCTCCTACGAGCAGTACTTC. It translates to CASSKGTGGVPSYEQYF.

This clonotype was found a few times. The chain links TRBV12-3 or TRBV12-4 to TRBJ2-3; 10 bases agree with TRBD2. With V trimmed by 6 bases and J by 4 bases, 4 bases remained unmatched. The CDR3 is 14 residues long. Here the CDR3 DNA reads TGTGCCAGCAGATCCGGGACTAGCGCAGATACGCAGTATTTT. This gives the protein CASRSGTSADTQYF.

The chain combines TRBV4-2 with TRBJ2-7; the match to TRBD2 covers 7 bases. The germline gives CDR1 LGHNA, CDR2 YNFKEQ. Losses at the gene ends were 0 bases for V and 5 bases for J; bases not matched to a gene: 13. The CDR3 loop spans 17 amino acids. The CDR3 region has the DNA TGTGCCAGCAGCCAAGAGGTGGGGAGTAGCGGGCTAGACGAGCAGTACTTC. Its protein product is CASSQEVGSSGLDEQYF.